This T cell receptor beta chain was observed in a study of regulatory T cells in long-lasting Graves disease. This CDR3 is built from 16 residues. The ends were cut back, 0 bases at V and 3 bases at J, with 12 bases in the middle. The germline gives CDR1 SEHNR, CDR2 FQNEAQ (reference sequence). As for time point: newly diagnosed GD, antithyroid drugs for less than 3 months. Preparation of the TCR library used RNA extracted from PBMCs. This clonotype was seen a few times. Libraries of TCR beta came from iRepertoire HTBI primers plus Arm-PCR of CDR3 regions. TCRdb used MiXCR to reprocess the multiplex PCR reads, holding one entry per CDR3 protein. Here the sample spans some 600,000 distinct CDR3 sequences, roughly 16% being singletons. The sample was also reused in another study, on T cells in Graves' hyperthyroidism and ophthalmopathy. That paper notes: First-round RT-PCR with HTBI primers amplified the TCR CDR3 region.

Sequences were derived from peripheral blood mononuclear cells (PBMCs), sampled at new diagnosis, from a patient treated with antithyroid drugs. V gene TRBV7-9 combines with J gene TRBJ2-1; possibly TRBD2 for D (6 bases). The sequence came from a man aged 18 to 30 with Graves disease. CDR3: CASSLAGHSGYNEQFF. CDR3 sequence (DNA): TGTGCCAGCAGCTTAGCTGGGCATAGCGGCTACAATGAGCAGTTCTTC. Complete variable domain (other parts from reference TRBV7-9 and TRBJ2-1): DTGVSQNPRHKITKRGQNVTFRCDPISEHNRLYWYRQTLGQGPEFLTYFQNEAQLEKSRLLSDRFSAERPKGSFSTLEIQRTEQGDSAMYLCASSLAGHSGYNEQFFGPGTRLTVL.